The 27 T cell receptor beta chains in this list originate from one sample, sequenced in a study of response to subunit inactivated influenza vaccine (dated by TCRdb to the late 2010s). The library was generated by RT-PCR. Sequenced on an Illumina HiSeq 2500. The raw public data were reprocessed by TCRdb itself: fastp quality trimming at Q25, MiXCR clonotype calling, in-frame beta chains only. Rows are unified per CDR3 protein, each entry keeping the most common DNA and genes. This sample lists hundreds of thousands of distinct CDR3 sequences; approximately 14% were detected once. The ten biggest clones cover around a tenth of the sample. Sequencing was performed on PBMCs from blood, taken approximately 12 days after vaccination. Source of these receptors: a man aged 50 or older who received an inactivated influenza vaccine. Donor details come from another sample of the same person, matched by shared clones.

The chain uses TRBV5-6 and TRBJ2-2; tentatively, D is TRBD2 (6 bases). From germline, CDR1 is SGHDT and CDR2 YYEEEE. This CDR3 spans 15 amino acids. Trimming removed 2 bases at V and 5 bases at J, with 13 bases between. This CDR3 reads CASSFPGRYTGELFF. The CDR3 DNA is TGTGCCAGCAGCTTCCCCGGGAGATATACCGGGGAGCTGTTTTTT.

The V gene is TRBV25-1, the J gene TRBJ2-7; 8 positions match TRBD1. This CDR3 contains 14 residues. Trimming took 8 bases from V and 3 from J; bases not matched to a gene: 9. Germline loops: CDR1 MGHDK, CDR2 SYGVNS. This CDR3 reads CASSPDRESYEQYF. In DNA form, the CDR3 reads TGTGCCAGCTCCCCGGACAGGGAAAGCTACGAGCAGTACTTC.

This clonotype was seen a few times. This chain joins TRBV4-3 and TRBJ2-1; TRBD2 aligns across 14 bases. V trimming: 3 bases; J trimming: 9 bases; junction bases outside the gene matches: 4. This CDR3 has 15 residues. CDR1 is LGHNA, CDR2 YSLEER, per germline. The CDR3 DNA sequence: TGCGCCAGCAGCCAGACTAGCGGGGGGGCACTTGAGCAGTTCTTC. Its translation is CASSQTSGGALEQFF.

This clonotype was observed a few times. V gene TRBV29-1 combines with J gene TRBJ2-7; 7 bases fit TRBD1. Germline V CDR1 and CDR2: SQVTM, ANQGSEA. V was pared by 7 bases and J by 2 bases, with 11 bases of the junction left unmatched. CDR3 length: 14 amino acids. CDR3 sequence reads: CSASSSGTAYEQYF. In DNA, the CDR3 is TGCAGCGCTTCCTCTTCCGGGACAGCCTACGAGCAGTACTTC.

The V gene is TRBV28, the J gene TRBJ1-5, with TRBD1 matching over 10 bases. The V segment lost 1 base and the J segment 2 bases; nucleotides outside the gene matches: 8. Germline CDR1 MDHEN, CDR2 SYDVKM. This CDR3 region has 18 residues. The CDR3 region is CASSLLGTGAGGNQPQHF. In nucleotides, the CDR3 is TGTGCCAGCAGTTTATTAGGGACAGGGGCGGGGGGCAATCAGCCCCAGCATTTT.

This clonotype was counted a few times. The rearrangement joins TRBV7-8 to TRBJ1-1; 10 bases fit TRBD1. The CDR3 length is 18 residues. Germline assignment: CDR1 SGHVS and CDR2 FQNEAQ. V lost 7 bases, J lost 3 bases, and 17 bases stayed unmatched. The CDR3: CASTLTGTGELWHTEAFF. CDR3 nucleotides: TGTGCCAGCACTCTAACGGGGACAGGGGAGCTCTGGCACACTGAAGCTTTCTTT.

The chain combines TRBV19 with TRBJ2-1; 8 nucleotides align to TRBD2. The CDR3 has 13 amino acids. V gave up 9 bases and J gave up 3 bases; unmatched junction bases: 4. In germline, CDR1 is LNHDA, CDR2 SQIVND (reference sequence). In DNA, the CDR3 is TGTGCCAGCGGGAGGGCCGTCTACAATGAGCAGTTCTTC. Protein: CASGRAVYNEQFF.

The chain has TRBV7-2 and TRBJ2-1, with D perhaps matching TRBD2 (6 bases). This CDR3 contains 14 residues. The V end lost 4 bases, the J end lost 10 bases, and 17 bases lay between the germline ends. CDR1 and CDR2 from the germline V gene are SGHTA and FQGNSA. CDR3 DNA: TGTGCCAGCAGCTCCACTTCTAGCGCCCCCGAGCAGTTCTTC. Encoded protein: CASSSTSSAPEQFF.

The V and J genes are TRBV2 and TRBJ2-1; D might be TRBD2 (6 bases). V lost 5 bases to trimming and J lost 8 bases, with 19 bases between them. CDR3 length equals 15 residues. Germline CDR1 is SNHLY and CDR2 is FYNNEI. Here the CDR3 DNA reads TGTGCCAGCAGTCGACCGGGCCAGCGGGCCCATGAGCAGTTCTTC. It codes for CASSRPGQRAHEQFF.

This clonotype has just a few counts. The chain has TRBV28 and TRBJ2-7; TRBD2 matches at 11 bases. Germline V lookup: CDR1 MDHEN, CDR2 SYDVKM. The length of the CDR3 is 15 residues. V trimming: 6 bases; J trimming: 3 bases; junction bases outside the gene matches: 7. The CDR3 here is CASSPTSGAFYEQYF. CDR3 coding DNA: TGTGCCAGCAGCCCGACTAGCGGGGCGTTCTACGAGCAGTACTTC.

This clonotype occurred many times. The rearrangement uses TRBV7-2 and TRBJ1-6, with a weak D call TRBD1 (6 bases). Germline CDR1 SGHTA, CDR2 FQGNSA. This CDR3 comprises 16 residues. Trimming shortened V by 2 bases and J by 7 bases, and 15 bases separated the two germline ends. The CDR3 region is CASSLLGGAGNSPLHF. DNA of the CDR3: TGTGCCAGCAGCTTATTGGGGGGGGCCGGCAATTCACCCCTCCACTTT.

The table lists this clonotype with many counts. The chain links TRBV5-1 to TRBJ2-1, with TRBD1 matching 9 bases. V trimming: 0 bases; J trimming: 6 bases; junction bases outside the gene matches: 4. The CDR3 runs 15 residues. Germline V lookup: CDR1 SGHRS, CDR2 YFSETQ. The CDR3 loop reads CASSLGGQGLNEQFF. DNA for the CDR3: TGCGCCAGCAGCTTGGGGGGACAGGGCCTCAATGAGCAGTTCTTC.

This clonotype was observed a handful of times. This chain links TRBV7-9 with TRBJ2-7, with TRBD2 as a possible D gene (5 bases). V was trimmed by 7 bases and J by 6 bases, leaving 22 bases between them. Germline CDR1 reads SEHNR; CDR2 reads FQNEAQ (reference sequence). The length of the CDR3 is 15 residues. Here the CDR3 reads CASTKGSDGMGEQYF. DNA for the CDR3: TGTGCCAGCACCAAAGGGAGTGACGGGATGGGCGAGCAGTACTTC.

In this sample, this clonotype turned up many times. The gene calls are TRBV5-1 and TRBJ2-5, with TRBD1 matching over 7 bases. The CDR3 consists of 13 residues. V lost 3 bases to trimming and J lost 4 bases; unmatched junction nucleotides: 3. In germline, CDR1 is SGHRS, CDR2 YFSETQ. For the CDR3, the DNA is TGCGCCAGCAGCTGGGACAGTTCAGAGACCCAGTACTTC. This codes for CASSWDSSETQYF.

This clonotype came up a few times. The chain combines TRBV7-8 with TRBJ2-7; 7 positions match TRBD1. Germline CDR1 and CDR2: SGHVS and FQNEAQ. V trimming: 3 bases; J trimming: 0 bases; junction bases outside the gene matches: 2. This CDR3 spans 14 amino acids. The CDR3 bases are TGTGCCAGCAGCTTTACAGGGGTCTCCTACGAGCAGTACTTC. It specifies CASSFTGVSYEQYF.

The chain has TRBV6-1 and TRBJ2-1; D remains ambiguous. V was clipped by 7 bases and J by 4 bases, with 5 bases between them. This CDR3 is built from 11 residues. CDR1 and CDR2 from the germline V gene are MNHNS and SASEGT. CDR3 loop: CASTYYNEQFF. CDR3 sequence (DNA): TGTGCCAGCACTTATTACAATGAGCAGTTCTTC.

This clonotype was observed a few times. The chain couples TRBV20-1 to TRBJ2-5, with 8 bases matching TRBD1. V shed 4 bases and J 6 bases; nucleotides not matched to a gene: 4. Germline V gives CDR1 DFQATT, CDR2 SNEGSKA (reference sequence). There are 12 residues in the CDR3. The chain's CDR3 is CSANGQGKTQYF. In nucleotides, the CDR3 is TGCAGTGCTAACGGACAGGGAAAGACCCAGTACTTC.

The chain links TRBV11-1 to TRBJ2-2, with D uncertain. From germline, CDR1 is SGHAT and CDR2 FQDESV (reference sequence). The V and J ends lost 5 bases and 7 bases respectively, with 8 bases between them. This CDR3 contains 12 residues. In DNA form, the CDR3 reads TGTGCCAGCAGCCCGTCCTACGGGGAGCTGTTTTTT. It specifies CASSPSYGELFF. The full variable domain, completed using reference TRBV11-1 and TRBJ2-2, is EAEVAQSPRYKITEKSQAVAFWCDPISGHATLYWYRQILGQGPELLVQFQDESVVDDSQLPKDRFSAERLKGVDSTLKIQPAELGDSAMYLCASSPSYGELFFGEGSRLTVL.

The rearrangement uses TRBV10-3 and TRBJ2-7, with D perhaps TRBD1 or TRBD2 (5 bases each). Trimming pared 6 bases from V and 0 bases from J, leaving 12 bases between. Germline CDR1 reads ENHRY; CDR2 reads SYGVKD. The CDR3 runs to 14 residues. As DNA, the CDR3 is TGTGCCATCAGAGGGACGGGGAGCTCCTACGAGCAGTACTTC. It codes for CAIRGTGSSYEQYF.

The chain joins TRBV7-9 to TRBJ2-3; D possibly corresponds to TRBD2 (5 bases). Per the germline V gene, CDR1 is SEHNR and CDR2 is FQNEAQ (reference sequence). The CDR3 extends over 14 amino acids. V was cut by 2 bases and J by 4 bases, with 10 bases left in between. As DNA, the CDR3 is TGTGCCAGCAGCTTAAGTGGGAGAGCAGATACGCAGTATTTT. As protein: CASSLSGRADTQYF. The variable domain in full, with the rest retrieved from reference TRBV7-9 and TRBJ2-3, is DTGVSQNPRHKITKRGQNVTFRCDPISEHNRLYWYRQTLGQGPEFLTYFQNEAQLEKSRLLSDRFSAERPKGSFSTLEIQRTEQGDSAMYLCASSLSGRADTQYFGPGTRLTVL.

The CDR3 sequence: CASSLIVRGDAGYTF. The CDR3 coding sequence is TGTGCCAGCAGCTTAATAGTGAGAGGGGATGCCGGCTACACCTTC. The V and J genes are TRBV7-8 and TRBJ1-2, with D possibly being TRBD1 (5 bases). V was shortened by 2 bases and J by 8 bases, with 18 bases between the two germline ends. Per the germline V gene, CDR1 is SGHVS and CDR2 is FQNEAQ. CDR3 size: 15 residues.

The chain combines TRBV20-1 with TRBJ2-7; no clear D. Trimming removed 4 bases from V and 2 bases from J, with 12 bases in between. In germline, CDR1 is DFQATT, CDR2 SNEGSKA (reference sequence). The CDR3 runs 13 residues. CDR3 sequence: CSANLPVTYEQYF. In nucleotides, the CDR3 is TGCAGTGCTAATCTCCCGGTCACCTACGAGCAGTACTTC.

In its sample, this clonotype was seen many times. The rearrangement uses TRBV7-9 and TRBJ2-7; D might be TRBD1 (6 bases). V lost 2 bases, J lost 4 bases, and 18 bases lay in between. The germline CDR1 and CDR2 sequences are SEHNR and FQNEAQ (reference sequence). The CDR3 spans 16 residues. The CDR3: CASSLTSRGRGYEQYF. In DNA, the CDR3 is TGTGCCAGCAGCTTAACCTCTCGGGGCAGGGGATACGAGCAGTACTTC. The whole variable domain, filled in from reference TRBV7-9 and TRBJ2-7, reads DTGVSQNPRHKITKRGQNVTFRCDPISEHNRLYWYRQTLGQGPEFLTYFQNEAQLEKSRLLSDRFSAERPKGSFSTLEIQRTEQGDSAMYLCASSLTSRGRGYEQYFGPGTRLTVT.

In its sample, this clonotype was seen a few times. The chain uses TRBV7-8 and TRBJ2-4; tentatively, D is TRBD1 or TRBD2 (6 bases each). The germline gives CDR1 SGHVS, CDR2 FQNEAQ. This CDR3 spans 14 amino acids. V was clipped by 6 bases and J by 8 bases, with 17 bases between them. CDR3 in amino acids: CASRTGTTGDIQYF. The CDR3 nucleotides read TGTGCCAGCAGGACCGGGACAACGGGGGACATTCAGTACTTC.

The chain links TRBV5-1 to TRBJ2-1; a weak D match, TRBD1 (7 bases). Trimming took 0 bases from V and 16 from J, leaving 14 bases between them. The CDR3 has 12 residues. Germline lookup yields CDR1 SGHRS and CDR2 YFSETQ. The CDR3 DNA sequence: TGCGCCAGCAGCTTGGAGACAGGGAGGCAATTCTTC. Its translation is CASSLETGRQFF.

This chain uses TRBV2 with TRBJ1-1; unclear D gene. The CDR3 has 13 amino acids. V was cut by 1 base and J by 6 bases, with 9 bases left in between. Germline CDR1 reads SNHLY; CDR2 reads FYNNEI. CDR3 in DNA: TGTGCCAGCAGTGAAGAGATCTTGGCTGAAGCTTTCTTT. As protein: CASSEEILAEAFF. Full variable domain (remainder filled in from reference TRBV2 and TRBJ1-1): EPEVTQTPSHQVTQMGQEVILRCVPISNHLYFYWYRQILGQKVEFLVSFYNNEISEKSEIFDDQFSVERPDGSNFTLKIRSTKLEDSAMYFCASSEEILAEAFFGQGTRLTVV.

This chain links TRBV5-1 with TRBJ2-7; D is ambiguous. CDR3 length: 13 residues. V was shortened by 1 base and J by 4 bases, with 9 bases between the two germline ends. From germline, CDR1 is SGHRS and CDR2 YFSETQ. The CDR3 DNA is TGCGCCAGCAGCTTGATTAACGGGTACGAGCAGTACTTC. Residues: CASSLINGYEQYF.